The 2 T cell receptor beta chains given below trace back to one sample, sequenced in a study of shared clonotypes between healthy human individuals. Only in-frame clones appear in the TCRdb table, and some are missing; sequencing was by immunoSEQ multiplex PCR. The table has approximately 470,000 clones, 81% seen once. The specimen was PBMCs. The receptors come from a woman aged 40-49 years in good health. Some clones in this sample may be carry-over from other donors' samples.

Concerning this clone itself: It may be a read error: a sequence one base away is much more abundant. The CDR3 nucleotides are TGTACCAGCAGTCGATACTCCTATAATTCACCCCTCCACTTT. Residues: CTSSRYSYNSPLHF. J is TRBJ1-6 and V is TRBV2; D gene ambiguous. This CDR3 has 14 residues. Germline assignment: CDR1 SNHLY and CDR2 FYNNEI.

The chain joins TRBV5-1 to TRBJ1-2; 7 bases line up with TRBD1. The CDR3 spans 13 residues. Germline CDR1 and CDR2: SGHRS and YFSETQ. V lost 0 bases, J lost 6 bases, and 2 bases stayed unmatched. The CDR3 region is CASSLGQGNGYTF. The CDR3 nucleotides are TGCGCCAGCAGCTTGGGACAGGGCAATGGCTACACCTTC.